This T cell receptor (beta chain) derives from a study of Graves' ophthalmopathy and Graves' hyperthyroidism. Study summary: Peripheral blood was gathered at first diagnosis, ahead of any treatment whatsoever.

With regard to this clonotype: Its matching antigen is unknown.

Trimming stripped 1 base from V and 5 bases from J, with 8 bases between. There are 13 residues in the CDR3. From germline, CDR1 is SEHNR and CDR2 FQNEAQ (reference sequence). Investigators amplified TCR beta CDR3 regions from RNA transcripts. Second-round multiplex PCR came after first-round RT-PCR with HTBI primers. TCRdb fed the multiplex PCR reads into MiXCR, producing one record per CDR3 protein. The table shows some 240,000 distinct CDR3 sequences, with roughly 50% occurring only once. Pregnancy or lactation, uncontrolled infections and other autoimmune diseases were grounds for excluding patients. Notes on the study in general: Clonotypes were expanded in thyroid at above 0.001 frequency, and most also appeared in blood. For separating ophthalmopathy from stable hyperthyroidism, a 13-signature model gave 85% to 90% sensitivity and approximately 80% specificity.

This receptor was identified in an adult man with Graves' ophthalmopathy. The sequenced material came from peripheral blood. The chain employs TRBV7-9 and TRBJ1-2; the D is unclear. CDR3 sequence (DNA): TGTGCCAGCAGCTTAGGCCTGGAGTATGGCTACACCTTC. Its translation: CASSLGLEYGYTF.